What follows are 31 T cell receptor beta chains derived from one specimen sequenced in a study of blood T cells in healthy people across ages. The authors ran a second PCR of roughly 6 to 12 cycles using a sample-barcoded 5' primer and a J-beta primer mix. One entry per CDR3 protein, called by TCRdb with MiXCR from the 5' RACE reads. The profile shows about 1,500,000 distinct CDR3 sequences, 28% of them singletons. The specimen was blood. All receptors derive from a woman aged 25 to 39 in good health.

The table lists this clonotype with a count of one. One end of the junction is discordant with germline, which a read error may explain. The CDR3 sequence is CASSPSAGSYNERFF. Here the CDR3 DNA reads TGCGCCAGCTCCCCCAGCGCCGGCTCCTACAATGAGCGGTTCTTC. The rearrangement joins TRBV10-2 to TRBJ2-1; D unclear. The CDR3 is 15 residues long. Germline V gene data show CDR1 as WSHSY and CDR2 as SAAADI.

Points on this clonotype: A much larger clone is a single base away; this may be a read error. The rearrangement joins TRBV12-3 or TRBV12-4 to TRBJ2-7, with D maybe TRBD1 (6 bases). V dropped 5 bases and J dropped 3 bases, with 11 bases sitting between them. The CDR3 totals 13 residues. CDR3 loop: CASSPTGYYEQYF. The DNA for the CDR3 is TGTGCCAGCAGTCCTACAGGGTACTACGAGCAGTACTTC.

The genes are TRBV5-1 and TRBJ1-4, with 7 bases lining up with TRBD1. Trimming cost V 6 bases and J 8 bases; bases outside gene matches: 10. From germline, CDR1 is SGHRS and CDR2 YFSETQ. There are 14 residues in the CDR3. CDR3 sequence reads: CASIFTGESEKLFF. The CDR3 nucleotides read TGCGCCAGCATCTTTACAGGGGAATCGGAAAAACTGTTTTTT.

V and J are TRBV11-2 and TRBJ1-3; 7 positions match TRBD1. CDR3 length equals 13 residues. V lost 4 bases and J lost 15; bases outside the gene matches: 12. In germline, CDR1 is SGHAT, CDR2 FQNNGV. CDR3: CASSSWDSPNEYF. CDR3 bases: TGTGCCAGCAGCTCCTGGGACAGCCCAAACGAATATTTT.

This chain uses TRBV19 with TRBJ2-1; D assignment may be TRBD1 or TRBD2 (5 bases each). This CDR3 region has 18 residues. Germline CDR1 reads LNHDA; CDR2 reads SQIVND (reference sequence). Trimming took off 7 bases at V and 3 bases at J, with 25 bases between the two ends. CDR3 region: CASNSPHRGAGLYNEQFF. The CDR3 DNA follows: TGTGCCAGTAACTCCCCACACCGAGGGGCGGGCCTCTACAATGAGCAGTTCTTC.

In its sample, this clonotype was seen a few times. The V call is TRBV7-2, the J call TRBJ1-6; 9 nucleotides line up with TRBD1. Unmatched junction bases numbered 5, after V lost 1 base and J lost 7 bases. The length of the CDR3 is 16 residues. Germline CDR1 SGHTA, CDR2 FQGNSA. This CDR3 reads CASSLGQGGSNSPLHF. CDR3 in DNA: TGTGCCAGCAGCTTAGGACAGGGGGGATCAAATTCACCCCTCCACTTT.

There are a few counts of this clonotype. This chain's CDR3 is CATSDEGNYEQYF. The DNA of the CDR3 is TGTGCCACCAGTGATGAAGGGAACTACGAGCAGTACTTC. The chain carries TRBV24-1 and TRBJ2-7; D is uncertain. Trimming shortened V by 3 bases and J by 3 bases, and 8 bases separated the two germline ends. This CDR3 comprises 13 residues. Germline V gene sequence: CDR1 KGHDR, CDR2 SFDVKD.

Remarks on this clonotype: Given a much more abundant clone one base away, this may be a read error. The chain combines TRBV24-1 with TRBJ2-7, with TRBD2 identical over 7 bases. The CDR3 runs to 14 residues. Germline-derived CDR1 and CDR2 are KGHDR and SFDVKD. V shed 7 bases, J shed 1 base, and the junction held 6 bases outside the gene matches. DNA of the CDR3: TGTGCCACCAGGGCTTCGGGGGGTTCCTACGAGCAGTACTTC. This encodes CATRASGGSYEQYF.

The CDR3 reads CSASPAGSLTEAFF. In nucleotides, the CDR3 is TGCAGTGCTAGTCCAGCGGGGAGTTTGACTGAAGCTTTCTTT. The chain combines TRBV20-1 with TRBJ1-1, with D uncertain. There are 14 residues in the CDR3. Germline CDR1 reads DFQATT; CDR2 reads SNEGSKA (reference sequence). V gave up 3 bases and J gave up 5 bases, with 16 bases separating them.

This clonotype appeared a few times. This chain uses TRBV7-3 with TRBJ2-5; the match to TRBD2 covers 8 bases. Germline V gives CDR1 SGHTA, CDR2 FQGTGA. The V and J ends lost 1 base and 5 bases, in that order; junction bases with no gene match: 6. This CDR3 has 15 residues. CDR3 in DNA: TGTGCCAGCAGCTTAAACAGCGGGGGTAGCGAGACCCAGTACTTC. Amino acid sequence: CASSLNSGGSETQYF.

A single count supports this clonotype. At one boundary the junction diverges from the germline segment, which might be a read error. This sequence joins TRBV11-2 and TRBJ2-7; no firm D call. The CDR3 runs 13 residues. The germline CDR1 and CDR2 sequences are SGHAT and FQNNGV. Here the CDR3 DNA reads TGTGCCAGCAGCTCCCCTCTGGGCTACGAGCGGTACTTC. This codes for CASSSPLGYERYF.

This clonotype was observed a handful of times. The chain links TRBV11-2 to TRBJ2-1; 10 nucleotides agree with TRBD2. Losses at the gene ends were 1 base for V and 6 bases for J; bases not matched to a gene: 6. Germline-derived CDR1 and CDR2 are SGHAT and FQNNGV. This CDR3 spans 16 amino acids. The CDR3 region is CASSLGTSGITNEQFF. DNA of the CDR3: TGTGCCAGCAGCTTAGGGACTAGCGGCATCACCAATGAGCAGTTCTTC.

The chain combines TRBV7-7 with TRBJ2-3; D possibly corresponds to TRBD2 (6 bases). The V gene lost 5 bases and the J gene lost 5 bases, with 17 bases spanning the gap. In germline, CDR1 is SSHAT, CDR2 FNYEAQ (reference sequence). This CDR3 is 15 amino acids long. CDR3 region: CASSPSGGPGDTQYF. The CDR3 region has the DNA TGTGCCAGCAGCCCCAGCGGAGGGCCGGGAGATACGCAGTATTTT.

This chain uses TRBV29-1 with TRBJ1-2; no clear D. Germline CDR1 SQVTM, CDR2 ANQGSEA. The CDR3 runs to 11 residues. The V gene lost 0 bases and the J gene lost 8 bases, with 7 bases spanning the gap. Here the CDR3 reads CSVEDPKGYTF. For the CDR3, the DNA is TGCAGCGTTGAAGATCCGAAGGGCTACACCTTC.

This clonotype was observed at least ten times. The chain's CDR3 is CAISSTSGLEDEQFF. The CDR3 bases are TGTGCCATCAGCTCGACTAGCGGGTTAGAGGATGAGCAGTTCTTC. V and J are TRBV10-3 and TRBJ2-1, with TRBD2 matching 10 bases. The CDR3 has 15 amino acids. Germline V CDR1 and CDR2: ENHRY, SYGVKD. Trimming at V came to 6 bases and at J to 8 bases, leaving 10 bases not matched to a gene.

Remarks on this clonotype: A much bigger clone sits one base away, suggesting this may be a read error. The CDR3 loop is CTSRGGTSVPNEQYF. CDR3 DNA: TGTACCAGCAGAGGCGGGACTAGCGTCCCAAACGAGCAGTACTTC. The rearrangement joins TRBV7-2 to TRBJ2-4; 10 nucleotides agree with TRBD2. With the DNA end fitting TRBJ2-7 better, the J assignment may be wrong. CDR1 is SGHTA, CDR2 FQGNSA, per germline. This CDR3 has 15 residues.

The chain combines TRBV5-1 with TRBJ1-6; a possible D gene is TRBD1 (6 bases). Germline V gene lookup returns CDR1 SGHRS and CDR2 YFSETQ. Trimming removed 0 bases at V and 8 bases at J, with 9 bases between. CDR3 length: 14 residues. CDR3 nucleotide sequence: TGCGCCAGCAGCTTGGGGGACAAGGATTCACCCCTCCACTTT. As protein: CASSLGDKDSPLHF.

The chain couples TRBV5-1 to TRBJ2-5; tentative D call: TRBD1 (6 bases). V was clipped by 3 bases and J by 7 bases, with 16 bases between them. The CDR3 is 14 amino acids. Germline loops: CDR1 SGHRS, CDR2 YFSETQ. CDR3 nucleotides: TGCGCCAGCAGCTCTGCAGGGGCTGGAGGGACCCAGTACTTC. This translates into CASSSAGAGGTQYF.

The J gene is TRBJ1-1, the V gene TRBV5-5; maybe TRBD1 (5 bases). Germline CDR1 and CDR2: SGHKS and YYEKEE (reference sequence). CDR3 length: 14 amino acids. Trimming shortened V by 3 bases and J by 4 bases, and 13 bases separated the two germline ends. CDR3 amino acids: CASSWEAGGTEAFF. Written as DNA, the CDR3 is TGTGCCAGCAGCTGGGAGGCGGGGGGCACTGAAGCTTTCTTT.

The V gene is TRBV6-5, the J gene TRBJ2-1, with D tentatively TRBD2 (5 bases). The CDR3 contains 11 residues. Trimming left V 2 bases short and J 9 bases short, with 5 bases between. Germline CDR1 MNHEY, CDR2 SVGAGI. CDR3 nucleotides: TGTGCCAGCAGTTACGCGGGTGAGCAGTTCTTC. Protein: CASSYAGEQFF.

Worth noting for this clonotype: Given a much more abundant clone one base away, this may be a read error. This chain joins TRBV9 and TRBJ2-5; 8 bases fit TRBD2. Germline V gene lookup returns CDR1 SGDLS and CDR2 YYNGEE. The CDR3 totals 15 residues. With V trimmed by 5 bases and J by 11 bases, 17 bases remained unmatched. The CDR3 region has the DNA TGTGCCAGCAGTCCAATGGGGACTAGGAACAATGAGCAGTACTTC. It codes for CASSPMGTRNNEQYF.

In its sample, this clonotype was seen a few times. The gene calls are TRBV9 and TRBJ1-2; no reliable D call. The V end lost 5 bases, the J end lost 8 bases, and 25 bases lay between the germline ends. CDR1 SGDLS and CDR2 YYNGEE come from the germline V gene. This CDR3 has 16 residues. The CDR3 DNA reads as TGTGCCAGCAGGAACCCGGTCTCTTCAGGCCCCTCGGGCTACACCTTC. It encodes CASRNPVSSGPSGYTF. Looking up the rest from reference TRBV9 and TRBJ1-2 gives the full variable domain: DSGVTQTPKHLITATGQRVTLRCSPRSGDLSVYWYQQSLDQGLQFLIQYYNGEERAKGNILERFSAQQFPDLHSELNLSSLELGDSALYFCASRNPVSSGPSGYTFGSGTRLTVV.

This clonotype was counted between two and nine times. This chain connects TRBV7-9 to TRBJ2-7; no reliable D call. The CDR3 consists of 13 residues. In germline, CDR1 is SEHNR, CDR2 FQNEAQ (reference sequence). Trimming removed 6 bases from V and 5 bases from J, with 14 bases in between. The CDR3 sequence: CASSRPETDEQYF. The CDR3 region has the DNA TGTGCCAGCAGTCGACCCGAGACCGACGAGCAGTACTTC.

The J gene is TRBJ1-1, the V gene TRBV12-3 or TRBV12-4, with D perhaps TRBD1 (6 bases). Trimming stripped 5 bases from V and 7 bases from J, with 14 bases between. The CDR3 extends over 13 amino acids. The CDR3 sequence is CASSPRGGGEAFF. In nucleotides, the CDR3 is TGTGCCAGCAGTCCCCGGGGGGGCGGTGAAGCTTTCTTT.

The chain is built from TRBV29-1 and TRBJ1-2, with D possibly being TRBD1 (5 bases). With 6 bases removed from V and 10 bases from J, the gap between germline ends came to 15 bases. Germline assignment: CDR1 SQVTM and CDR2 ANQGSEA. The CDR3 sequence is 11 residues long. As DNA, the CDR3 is TGCAGCGTCGAGGGGTCAGCCATCTACACCTTC. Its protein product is CSVEGSAIYTF.

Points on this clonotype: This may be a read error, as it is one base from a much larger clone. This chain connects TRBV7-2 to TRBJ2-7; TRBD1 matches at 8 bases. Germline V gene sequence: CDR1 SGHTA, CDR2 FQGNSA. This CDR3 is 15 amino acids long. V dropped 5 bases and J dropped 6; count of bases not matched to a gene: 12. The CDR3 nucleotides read TGTGCCAGCAGCGCAGGGGGCGCCGTCCGTCTCGAGCAGTACGTC. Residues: CASSAGGAVRLEQYV.

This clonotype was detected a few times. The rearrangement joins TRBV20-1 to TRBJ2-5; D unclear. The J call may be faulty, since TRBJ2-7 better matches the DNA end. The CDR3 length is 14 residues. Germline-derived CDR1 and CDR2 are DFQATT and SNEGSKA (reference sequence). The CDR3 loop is CSARSYINGDEQYF. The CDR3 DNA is TGCAGTGCTAGATCCTACATCAATGGTGACGAGCAGTACTTC.

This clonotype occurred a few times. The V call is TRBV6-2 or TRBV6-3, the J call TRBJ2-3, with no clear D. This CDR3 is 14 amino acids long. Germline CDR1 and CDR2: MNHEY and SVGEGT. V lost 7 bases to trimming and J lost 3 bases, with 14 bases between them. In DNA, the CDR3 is TGTGCCAGCACCCACTATGGCGGTACAGATACGCAGTATTTT. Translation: CASTHYGGTDTQYF.

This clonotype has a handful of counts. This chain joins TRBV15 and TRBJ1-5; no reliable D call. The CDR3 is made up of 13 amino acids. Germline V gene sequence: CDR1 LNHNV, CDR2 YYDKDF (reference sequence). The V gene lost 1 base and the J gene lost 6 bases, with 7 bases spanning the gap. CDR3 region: CATSRVAGQPQHF. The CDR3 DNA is TGTGCCACCAGCAGAGTCGCCGGTCAGCCCCAGCATTTT.

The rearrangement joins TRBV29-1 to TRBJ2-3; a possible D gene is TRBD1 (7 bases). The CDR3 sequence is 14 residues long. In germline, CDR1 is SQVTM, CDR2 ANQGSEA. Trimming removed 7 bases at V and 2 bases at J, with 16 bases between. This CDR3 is CSARTGGVTDTQYF. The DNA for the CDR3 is TGCAGCGCTCGGACAGGAGGGGTCACAGATACGCAGTATTTT.

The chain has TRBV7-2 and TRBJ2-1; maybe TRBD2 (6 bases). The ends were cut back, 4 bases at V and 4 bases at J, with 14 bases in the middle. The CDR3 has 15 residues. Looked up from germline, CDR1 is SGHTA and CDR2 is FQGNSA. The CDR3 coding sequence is TGTGCCAGCAGCTCCCGTTTAGGGAGGTACAATGAGCAGTTCTTC. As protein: CASSSRLGRYNEQFF.